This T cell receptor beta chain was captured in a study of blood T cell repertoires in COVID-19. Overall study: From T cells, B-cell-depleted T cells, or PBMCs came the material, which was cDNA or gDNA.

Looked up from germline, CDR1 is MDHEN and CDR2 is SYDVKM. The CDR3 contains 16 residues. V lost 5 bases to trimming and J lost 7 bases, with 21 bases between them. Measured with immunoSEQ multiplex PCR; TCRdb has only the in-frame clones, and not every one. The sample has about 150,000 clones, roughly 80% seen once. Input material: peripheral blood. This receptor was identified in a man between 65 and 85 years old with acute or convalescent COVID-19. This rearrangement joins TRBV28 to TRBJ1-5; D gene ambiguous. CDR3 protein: CASSPSGPTGGQPQHF. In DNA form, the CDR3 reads TGTGCCAGCAGTCCATCCGGCCCCACCGGAGGGCAGCCCCAGCATTTT. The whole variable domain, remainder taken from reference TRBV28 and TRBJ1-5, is DVKVTQSSRYLVKRTGEKVFLECVQDMDHENMFWYRQDPGLGLRLIYFSYDVKMKEKGDIPEGYSVSREKKERFSLILESASTNQTSMYLCASSPSGPTGGQPQHFGDGTRLSIL.